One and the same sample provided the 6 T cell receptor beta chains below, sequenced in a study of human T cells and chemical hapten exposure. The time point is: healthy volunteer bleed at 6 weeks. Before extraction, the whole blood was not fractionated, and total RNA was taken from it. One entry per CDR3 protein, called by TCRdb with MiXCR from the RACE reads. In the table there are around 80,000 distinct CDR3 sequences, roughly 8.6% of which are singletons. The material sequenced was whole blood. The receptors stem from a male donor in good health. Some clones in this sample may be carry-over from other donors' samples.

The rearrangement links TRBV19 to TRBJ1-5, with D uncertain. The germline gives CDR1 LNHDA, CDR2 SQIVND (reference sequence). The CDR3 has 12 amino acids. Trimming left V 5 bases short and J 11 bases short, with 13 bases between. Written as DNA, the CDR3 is TGTGCCAGTAGTTCCCTCCGTGGGGCCCAGCATTTT. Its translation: CASSSLRGAQHF. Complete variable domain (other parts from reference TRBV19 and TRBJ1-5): DGGITQSPKYLFRKEGQNVTLSCEQNLNHDAMYWYRQDPGQGLRLIYYSQIVNDFQKGDIAEGYSVSREKKESFPLTVTSAQKNPTAFYLCASSSLRGAQHFGDGTRLSIL.

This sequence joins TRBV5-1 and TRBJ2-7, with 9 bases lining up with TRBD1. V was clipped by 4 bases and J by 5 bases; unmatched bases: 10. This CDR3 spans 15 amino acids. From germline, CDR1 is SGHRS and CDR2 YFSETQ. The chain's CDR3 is CASSDRDRAVHEQYF. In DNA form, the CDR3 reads TGCGCCAGCAGCGACCGGGACAGGGCCGTCCACGAGCAGTACTTC.

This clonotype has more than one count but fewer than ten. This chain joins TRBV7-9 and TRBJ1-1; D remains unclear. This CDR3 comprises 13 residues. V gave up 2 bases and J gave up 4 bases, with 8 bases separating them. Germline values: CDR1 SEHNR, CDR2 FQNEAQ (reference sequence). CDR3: CASSLIGSTEAFF. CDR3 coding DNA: TGTGCCAGCAGCTTAATCGGAAGCACTGAAGCTTTCTTT. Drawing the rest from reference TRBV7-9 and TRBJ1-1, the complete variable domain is DTGVSQNPRHKITKRGQNVTFRCDPISEHNRLYWYRQTLGQGPEFLTYFQNEAQLEKSRLLSDRFSAERPKGSFSTLEIQRTEQGDSAMYLCASSLIGSTEAFFGQGTRLTVV.

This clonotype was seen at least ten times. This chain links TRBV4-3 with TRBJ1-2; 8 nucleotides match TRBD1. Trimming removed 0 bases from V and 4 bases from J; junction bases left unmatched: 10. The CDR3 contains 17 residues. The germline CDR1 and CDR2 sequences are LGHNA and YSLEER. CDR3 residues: CASSQELDRDRIYGYTF. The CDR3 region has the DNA TGCGCCAGCAGCCAAGAATTGGACAGGGATCGTATCTATGGCTACACCTTC.

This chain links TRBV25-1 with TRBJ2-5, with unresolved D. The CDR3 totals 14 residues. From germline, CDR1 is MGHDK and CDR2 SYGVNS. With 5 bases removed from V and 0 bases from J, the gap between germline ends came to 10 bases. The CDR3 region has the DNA TGTGCCAGCAGTCCCAGCTTGTACCAAGAGACCCAGTACTTC. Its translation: CASSPSLYQETQYF.

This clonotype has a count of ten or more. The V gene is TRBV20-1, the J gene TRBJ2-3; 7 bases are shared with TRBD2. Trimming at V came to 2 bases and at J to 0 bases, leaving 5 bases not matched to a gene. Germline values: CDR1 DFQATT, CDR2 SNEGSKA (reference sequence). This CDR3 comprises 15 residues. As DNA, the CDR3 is TGCAGTGCTAGATCCAGCGGGACTAGCACAGATACGCAGTATTTT. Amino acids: CSARSSGTSTDTQYF.